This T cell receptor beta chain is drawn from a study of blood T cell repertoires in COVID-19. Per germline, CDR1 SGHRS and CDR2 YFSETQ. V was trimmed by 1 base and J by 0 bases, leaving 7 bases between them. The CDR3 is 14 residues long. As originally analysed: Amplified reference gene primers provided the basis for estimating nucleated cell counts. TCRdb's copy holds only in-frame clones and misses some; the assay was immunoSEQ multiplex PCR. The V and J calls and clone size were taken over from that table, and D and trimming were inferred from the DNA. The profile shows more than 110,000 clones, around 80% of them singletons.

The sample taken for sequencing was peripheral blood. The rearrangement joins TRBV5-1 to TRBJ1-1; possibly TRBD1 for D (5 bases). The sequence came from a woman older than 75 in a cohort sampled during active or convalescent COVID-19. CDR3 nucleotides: TGCGCCAGCAGCTTGTCAGGGATGAACACTGAAGCTTTCTTT. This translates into CASSLSGMNTEAFF.